A selection of T cell receptor beta chains follows, all from one sample in a study of response to subunit inactivated influenza vaccine. TCRdb recomputed calls from the RT-PCR reads with MiXCR, one row per CDR3 protein. The table lists about 500,000 distinct CDR3 sequences, 15% to 20% of them singletons. Sequenced material: CD4+ T cells sorted from PBMCs, taken 23 months after vaccination. These receptor sequences come from a man in his fifties or sixties who received an inactivated influenza vaccine. Each CDR3 is given with its conserved first and last residue. Fields, in order: J gene, clone size, D gene, V gene, CDR3 protein, CDR3 DNA. The D gene is left open where the match is weak. Clone size appears in some rows only: once, few, many, or a class for an expanded clone.

>TRBJ1-5|.|TRBD1|TRBV5-5
CASSLGSRTGGGQPQHF
TGTGCCAGCAGCTTGGGATCTCGAACAGGGGGAGGCCAGCCCCAGCATTTT
>TRBJ2-3|.|TRBD2|TRBV11-2
CASSFFPSGGTDTQYF
TGTGCCAGCAGCTTCTTTCCTAGCGGGGGCACAGATACGCAGTATTTT
>TRBJ1-2|.|.|TRBV12-3/TRBV12-4
CATLKGNEGYGYTF
TGTGCCACCCTTAAGGGAAACGAAGGCTATGGCTACACCTTC
>TRBJ2-5|.|.|TRBV20-1
CSARDSRVPQETQYF
TGCAGTGCTAGAGATTCTAGGGTACCCCAAGAGACCCAGTACTTC
>TRBJ1-4|.|TRBD1|TRBV7-4
CASRPRGGGREKLFF
TGTGCCAGCCGCCCTCGGGGAGGGGGCCGTGAAAAACTGTTTTTT
>TRBJ2-5|few|.|TRBV5-1
CASSSDRVQETQYF
TGCGCCAGCAGCTCGGACAGAGTTCAAGAGACCCAGTACTTC
>TRBJ2-3|.|.|TRBV9
CASSVIATRGTDTQYF
TGTGCCAGCAGCGTTATAGCGACCAGAGGCACAGATACGCAGTATTTT
>TRBJ2-5|.|.|TRBV14
CASSQGPRREQETQYF
TGTGCCAGCAGCCAAGGGCCGCGCAGAGAACAAGAGACCCAGTACTTC
>TRBJ1-2|.|.|TRBV20-1
CSARDRRELPGSNYGYTF
TGCAGTGCTAGAGATCGTCGGGAGTTGCCCGGATCTAACTATGGCTACACCTTC
>TRBJ2-7|few|.|TRBV6-5
CASSYSTGGFEQYF
TGTGCCAGCAGTTACTCGACTGGGGGGTTCGAGCAGTACTTC
>TRBJ1-2|.|TRBD1|TRBV12-3/TRBV12-4
CASSPRDRDGYTF
TGTGCCAGCAGTCCCAGGGACAGGGATGGCTACACCTTC
>TRBJ1-5|few|.|TRBV5-5
CASSLASGVSNQPQHF
TGTGCCAGCAGCTTGGCGTCCGGGGTTAGCAATCAGCCCCAGCATTTT
>TRBJ1-4|few|.|TRBV9
CASSASGRGDEKLFF
TGTGCCAGCAGCGCCTCAGGGCGTGGGGATGAAAAACTGTTTTTT
>TRBJ2-2|many|.|TRBV5-5
CASSLLGGVTGELFF
TGTGCCAGCAGCTTGTTAGGCGGTGTCACCGGGGAGCTGTTTTTT
>TRBJ1-1|few|.|TRBV12-3/TRBV12-4
CASSLAALSTEAFF
TGTGCCAGCAGTTTAGCGGCCTTAAGCACTGAAGCTTTCTTT
>TRBJ2-5|few|.|TRBV29-1
CSVETGQETQYF
TGCAGCGTAGAGACAGGTCAAGAGACCCAGTACTTC
>TRBJ1-2|few|TRBD1|TRBV5-4
CASSLAGQGIDGYTF
TGTGCCAGCAGCTTGGCAGGACAGGGGATAGATGGCTACACCTTC
>TRBJ2-2|.|TRBD1|TRBV3-1
CASSQGGQGLFSGELFF
TGTGCCAGCAGCCAGGGGGGACAGGGGCTGTTTTCCGGGGAGCTGTTTTTT
>TRBJ2-3|.|.|TRBV7-6
CASSLQLRDTQYF
TGTGCCAGCAGCTTACAATTACGAGATACGCAGTATTTT
>TRBJ1-5|.|.|TRBV29-1
CSVGEWGNQPQHF
TGCAGCGTTGGGGAGTGGGGGAATCAGCCCCAGCATTTT
>TRBJ1-5|few|.|TRBV7-7
CAQPQGHQPQHF
TGTGCCCAACCCCAGGGGCATCAGCCCCAGCATTTT
>TRBJ1-6|few|.|TRBV4-3
CASSQDYRTNSPLHF
TGCGCCAGCAGCCAAGACTACAGGACTAATTCACCCCTCCACTTT